This T cell receptor (beta chain) emerged from a study of a mutant IDH1 vaccine in newly diagnosed glioma (dated by TCRdb to 2020 to 2023). Regarding the research as a whole: Patients were given eight vaccinations, in weeks 1, 3, 5, 7, 11, 15, 19 and 23, which matched visits V03 through V10. Of the approximately 30 treated patients, roughly 62% were male and about 40% were female, and the mean age was roughly 40 years. Vaccination began 4-6 weeks after radiotherapy alone, or alongside temozolomide cycles in the chemotherapy-containing groups. Prior to enrollment, standard therapy consisting of radiotherapy alone, temozolomide alone, or radiochemotherapy with temozolomide had been administered to patients, with the combination being received by most patients. Longitudinal TCRB deep sequencing was done for 25 treated patients, wherever samples were available for exploratory analyses. Six visits were used for peripheral blood collection: V03 (baseline), V05, V07, V10, V12 and V13.

Study-level results and caveats: It was noted by the authors that analyses of patient blood samples could not be reproduced owing to sample limitations. PBMC samples for TCRB deep sequencing were selected based on availability. Pseudoprogression appeared unrelated to alterations in the top peripheral T cell clonotypes detected by TCRB sequencing. Immune responses induced by the vaccine were seen in roughly 92% of patients across multiple MHC alleles.

Notes on this clone: The clone's antigen remains unknown. No clone much larger than this one lies a single base away; base qualities are absent.

This specimen's time point label, per the study, means: week 11, during vaccination. A 20-mer mutant IDH1 peptide at 300 micrograms in Montanide made up each vaccine dose, which was injected subcutaneously together with topical imiquimod. Newly diagnosed WHO grade 3 or 4 IDH1-mutant astrocytomas showing loss of nuclear ATRX were present in the donors. The samples were drawn from NOA16, a multicentre, single-arm, open-label phase I trial in Germany that tested a mutant IDH1 peptide vaccine in humans for the first time. Genomic DNA for TCRB sequencing was isolated from EDTA blood with the DNeasy Blood and Tissue Kit. To prepare the library, the immunoSEQ multiplex PCR assay was applied. Following the manufacturer's protocol, the hsTCRB Kit was used to amplify rearranged TCR beta chain sequences. TCRB libraries were sequenced on an Illumina MiSeq. In the authors' own workflow: Demultiplexing, trimming and gene mapping were performed with the kit vendor's proprietary platform. The source is immuneACCESS, and TCRdb retained only in-frame sequences with V and J called. Part of the clones is not carried over; for the studies checked, unresolved V genes explain less than half of this, and the remainder is unexplained. The V and J calls and clone size were taken over from that table, and D and trimming were inferred from the DNA. This sample gives roughly 70,000 clones in total; about four fifths of them show up just once. Of the sample, approximately 10% is held by the ten largest clones.

Counted from cysteine to phenylalanine, this CDR3 has 16 amino acids. Kept here is only the CDR3 DNA, which spans 48 bases and is read in frame from base 1. Deletion took 0 bases off V and 0 bases off J, with a span of 7 bases between the germline ends. Taken from the germline V gene (reference sequence), the CDR1 and CDR2 loops are SGHNT and YYREEE. The source material was PBMCs, sampled from a glioma patient whose treatment included an IDH1 peptide vaccine. The source is a woman in her forties or fifties with glioma. The sequence joins TRBV5-4 to TRBJ1-6, with the D gene not confidently named. The nucleotide sequence reads as follows: TGTGCCAGCAGCTTGGACAGAAGCTCCTATAATTCACCCCTCCACTTT. The resulting protein is CASSLDRSSYNSPLHF.